This T cell receptor (beta chain) appears in the sequencing data of a study of vaccination effects on CD4 cells after COVID-19. Note on this clone: What it recognizes is unknown.

Trimming took 4 bases from V and 3 from J, leaving 10 bases between them. The germline V gene encodes CDR1 MNHEY and CDR2 SVGAGI. The CDR3 spans 14 residues. Before sequencing, viral peptide pools were used by the ViraFEST assay to expand antigen-specific CD4+ T cells. Following culture for about 11 days, CD4+ T cells were isolated. Measured with immunoSEQ multiplex PCR; TCRdb has only the in-frame clones, and not every one. The sample holds approximately 82,000 clones, roughly 80% seen once. Sequences were derived from CD4+ T cells from PBMCs cultured with HCoV-229E spike peptides, sampled before COVID-19 vaccination. The sequence was collected from a human donor who received a COVID-19 vaccine. The V call is TRBV6-5, the J call TRBJ2-1; maybe TRBD1 (5 bases). CDR3 sequence: CASSSRQGYNEQFF. The CDR3 region has the DNA TGTGCCAGCAGTTCGAGGCAGGGCTACAATGAGCAGTTCTTC.